This is a list of T cell receptor beta chains from one sample in a study of ipilimumab plus nivolumab after autologous stem cell transplantation. The repertoire was sequenced with immunoSEQ multiplex PCR; TCRdb's copy has only in-frame clones and lacks some. The sample consists of about 15,000 clones, over 60% of them appearing once. The specimen comprised PBMCs, sampled in a trial of ipilimumab plus nivolumab as post-transplant consolidation. These receptors were collected from a male donor with diffuse large B-cell lymphoma. The CDR3 runs from the conserved cysteine through the conserved F or W. Each record gives: CDR3 length, J gene, D gene, clone size, V gene, CDR3 protein, CDR3 DNA. The D gene is left open where the match is weak. Size tells how often a clone was seen (once, few, many) or the class of an expanded clone, and some rows leave it out.

>15|TRBJ2-1|TRBD2|few|TRBV29-1
CSVDGLAGATDEQFF
TGCAGCGTTGATGGACTAGCGGGAGCCACGGATGAGCAGTTCTTC
>17|TRBJ2-3|TRBD2|.|TRBV5-1
CASSSSTSGSFPDTQYF
TGCGCCAGCAGCTCAAGTACTAGCGGGAGTTTCCCAGATACGCAGTATTTT
>13|TRBJ2-1|.|.|TRBV9
CASSRLVNNEQFF
TGTGCCAGCAGTCGACTAGTCAACAATGAGCAGTTCTTC
>13|TRBJ2-3|TRBD1|many|TRBV5-1
CASSPDRTWTQYF
TGCGCCAGCAGCCCGGACAGGACTTGGACGCAGTATTTT
>13|TRBJ1-1|.|.|TRBV11-3
CASSFPRDTEAFF
TGTGCCAGCAGCTTTCCTCGGGACACTGAAGCTTTCTTT
>15|TRBJ2-7|.|once|TRBV15
CATSQGREPTYEQYF
TGTGCCACCAGCCAGGGCCGGGAACCCACCTACGAGCAGTACTTC
>15|TRBJ1-2|.|.|TRBV7-2
CASSRQAQTGLGGTF
TGTGCCAGCAGCCGCCAAGCCCAGACAGGCCTAGGTGGCACCTTC
>16|TRBJ2-1|.|once|TRBV27
CASSLLGGGSYNEQFF
TGTGCCAGCAGTTTGTTAGGGGGTGGCTCCTACAATGAGCAGTTCTTC
>15|TRBJ1-2|.|.|TRBV11-3
CASSPGTPFGYGYTF
TGTGCCAGCAGCCCCGGGACACCCTTCGGCTATGGCTACACCTTC
>14|TRBJ2-2|.|.|TRBV15
CATQKGLLTGELFF
TGTGCCACGCAGAAGGGACTGCTCACCGGGGAGCTGTTTTTT
>14|TRBJ1-1|.|medium-sized|TRBV6-6
CASTEGFVGTEAFF
TGTGCCAGCACCGAGGGGTTTGTGGGCACTGAAGCTTTCTTT
>15|TRBJ2-1|TRBD1|once|TRBV29-1
CSAQGQQSSYNEQFF
TGCAGCGCACAGGGACAGCAAAGCTCCTACAATGAGCAGTTCTTC
>15|TRBJ2-3|TRBD1|.|TRBV27
CASSLDTGGRDTQYF
TGTGCCAGCAGTTTAGATACAGGGGGCAGGGATACGCAGTATTTT
>19|TRBJ2-1|.|.|TRBV10-1
CASGWVAGHSLYSYNEQFF
TGCGCCAGCGGGTGGGTGGCAGGCCATTCATTATACTCCTACAATGAGCAGTTCTTC
>16|TRBJ2-3|.|.|TRBV5-4
CASSTDLPRSTDTQYF
TGTGCCAGCAGCACCGATCTACCTAGGAGCACAGATACGCAGTATTTT
>14|TRBJ2-3|.|.|TRBV7-7
CASSLLGATDTQYF
TGTGCTAGCAGCTTATTAGGGGCGACAGATACGCAGTATTTT
>14|TRBJ2-1|.|.|TRBV11-2
CASSPSGGRSEQFF
TGTGCCAGCAGCCCTTCTGGGGGGAGGTCTGAGCAGTTCTTC
>14|TRBJ1-2|TRBD1|.|TRBV5-6
CASRLQGGAYGYTF
TGTGCCAGCAGACTACAGGGGGGGGCCTATGGCTACACCTTC
>14|TRBJ2-3|.|.|TRBV11-3
CASSLSGRRNTQYF
TGTGCCAGCAGCTTGTCGGGGCGCAGGAATACGCAGTATTTT
>13|TRBJ2-2|.|.|TRBV28
CASSFRGTGELFF
TGTGCCAGCAGTTTCCGGGGGACCGGGGAGCTGTTTTTT
>18|TRBJ2-7|TRBD2|few|TRBV10-3
CASVGTSGGARLSYEQYF
TGTGCCTCGGTTGGGACTAGCGGGGGGGCTAGATTGTCCTACGAGCAGTACTTC
>20|TRBJ2-1|TRBD2|.|TRBV2
CASSGVTGLAGRSSYNEQFF
TGTGCCAGCAGTGGAGTTACGGGACTAGCGGGGCGAAGCTCCTACAATGAGCAGTTCTTC
>16|TRBJ2-5|TRBD2|.|TRBV5-1
CASSLRLAGVSETQYF
TGCGCCAGCAGCTTAAGACTAGCGGGGGTATCGGAGACCCAGTACTTC
>16|TRBJ2-6|.|.|TRBV9
CASVGVYQSRANVLTF
TGTGCCAGCGTAGGTGTGTACCAAAGTCGGGCCAACGTCCTGACTTTC
>17|TRBJ2-4|.|.|TRBV10-1
CASSAGLGGIAKNIQYF
TGCGCCAGCAGTGCCGGACTGGGGGGTATTGCCAAAAACATTCAGTACTTC
>16|TRBJ2-3|TRBD1|.|TRBV7-6
CASSLHPQGATDTQYF
TGTGCCAGCAGCTTACACCCCCAGGGGGCAACAGATACGCAGTATTTT
>15|TRBJ2-7|TRBD1|.|TRBV5-1
CASSSPGQGLGEQYF
TGCGCCAGCAGTTCTCCGGGACAGGGGTTGGGGGAGCAGTACTTC
>17|TRBJ2-1|.|.|TRBV4-1
CASSQDTGSRPYNEQFF
TGCGCCAGCAGCCAAGATACTGGCAGCAGACCCTACAATGAGCAGTTCTTC
>14|TRBJ2-2|TRBD1|.|TRBV29-1
CSVVEQGDTGELFF
TGCAGCGTTGTCGAACAGGGGGACACCGGGGAGCTGTTTTTT
>14|TRBJ2-1|.|.|TRBV7-2
CASSFVWGANEQFF
TGTGCCAGCAGCTTCGTCTGGGGGGCGAATGAGCAGTTCTTC
>15|TRBJ2-2|.|.|TRBV18
CASSPPDSGDGELFF
TGTGCCAGCTCACCACCTGACTCGGGGGACGGGGAGCTGTTTTTT
>13|TRBJ2-7|.|.|TRBV6-1
CASSRAGNYEQYF
TGTGCCAGCAGCCGGGCGGGTAACTACGAGCAGTACTTC
>16|TRBJ2-7|.|.|TRBV6-1
CASSEGRLRVRDEQYF
TGTGCCAGCAGTGAAGGCAGGCTCCGCGTGAGAGACGAGCAGTACTTC
>15|TRBJ2-4|.|.|TRBV5-1
CASSGGSTRRNIQYF
TGCGCCAGCAGCGGGGGGTCGACCCGGAGAAACATTCAGTACTTC
>13|TRBJ2-7|.|.|TRBV5-1
CASSPGLTYEQYF
TGCGCCAGCAGCCCTGGACTCACCTACGAGCAGTACTTC
>16|TRBJ2-3|.|.|TRBV27
CATNSQGRASTDTQYF
TGTGCCACCAACTCTCAGGGGAGGGCTAGCACAGATACGCAGTATTTT
>13|TRBJ1-5|.|.|TRBV6-1
CATEGLHNQPQHF
TGTGCCACCGAGGGATTACATAATCAGCCCCAGCATTTT
>16|TRBJ2-2|.|few|TRBV9
CASSVGPTSVPGELFF
TGTGCCAGCAGCGTAGGACCCACTTCGGTCCCCGGGGAGCTGTTTTTT
>16|TRBJ2-1|TRBD1|.|TRBV4-1
CASSPPDRSSYNEQFF
TGCGCCAGCAGCCCACCGGACAGGAGCTCCTACAATGAGCAGTTCTTC
>19|TRBJ2-6|.|.|TRBV12-5
CASGLVLRGEFSGANVLTF
TGTGCTAGTGGTTTGGTACTTCGCGGCGAATTCTCTGGGGCCAACGTCCTGACTTTC
>14|TRBJ2-3|.|.|TRBV10-1
CASSESGSTDTQYF
TGCGCCAGCAGTGAGTCTGGTAGCACAGATACGCAGTATTTT